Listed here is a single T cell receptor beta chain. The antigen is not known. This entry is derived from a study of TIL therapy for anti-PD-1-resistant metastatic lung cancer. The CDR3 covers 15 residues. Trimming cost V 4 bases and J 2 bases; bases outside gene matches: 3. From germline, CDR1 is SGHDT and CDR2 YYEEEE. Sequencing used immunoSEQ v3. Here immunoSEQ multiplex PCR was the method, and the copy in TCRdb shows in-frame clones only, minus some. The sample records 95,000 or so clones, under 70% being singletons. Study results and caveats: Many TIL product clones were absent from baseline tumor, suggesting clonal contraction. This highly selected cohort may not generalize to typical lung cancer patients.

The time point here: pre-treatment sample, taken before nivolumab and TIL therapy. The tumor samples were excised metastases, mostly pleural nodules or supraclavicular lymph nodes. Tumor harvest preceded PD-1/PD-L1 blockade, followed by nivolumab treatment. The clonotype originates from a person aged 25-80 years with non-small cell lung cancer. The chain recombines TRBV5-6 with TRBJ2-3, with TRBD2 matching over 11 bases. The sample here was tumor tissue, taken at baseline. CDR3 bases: TGTGCCAGCAGCCTGACTAGCGGGAACACAGATACGCAGTATTTT. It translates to CASSLTSGNTDTQYF. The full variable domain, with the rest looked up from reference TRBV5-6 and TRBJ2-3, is DAGVTQSPTHLIKTRGQQVTLRCSPKSGHDTVSWYQQALGQGPQFIFQYYEEEERQRGNFPDRFSGHQFPNYSSELNVNALLLGDSALYLCASSLTSGNTDTQYFGPGTRLTVL.